Here is one T cell receptor (beta chain) with its context. This sample is drawn from a study of blood T cell repertoires in COVID-19. Study as a whole: Samples came from the United States, Italy and Spain, spanning acute and convalescent COVID-19. In each case, the material was cDNA or gDNA derived from T cells, B-cell-depleted T cells, or PBMCs.

The CDR3 covers 15 residues. Trimming took off 0 bases at V and 4 bases at J, with 11 bases between the two ends. Germline V gene data show CDR1 as SGHRS and CDR2 as YFSETQ. As originally analysed: Quantification of nucleated cells was approximated via reference gene primer amplification. TCRdb's table, derived via immunoSEQ multiplex PCR, lists solely in-frame clones and lacks some. V and J calls and clone size are those listed in that table; D and trimming were worked out from the DNA. This table holds about 120,000 clones, 75% to 90% found once. V is TRBV5-1 and J is TRBJ1-5; a possible D gene is TRBD1 (5 bases). Sample: peripheral blood. This sequence was found in a woman aged 65 to 85 with acute or convalescent COVID-19. The CDR3 DNA follows: TGCGCCAGCAGCTTGGACCAGGGAAGGAATCAGCCCCAGCATTTT. Its protein product is CASSLDQGRNQPQHF.